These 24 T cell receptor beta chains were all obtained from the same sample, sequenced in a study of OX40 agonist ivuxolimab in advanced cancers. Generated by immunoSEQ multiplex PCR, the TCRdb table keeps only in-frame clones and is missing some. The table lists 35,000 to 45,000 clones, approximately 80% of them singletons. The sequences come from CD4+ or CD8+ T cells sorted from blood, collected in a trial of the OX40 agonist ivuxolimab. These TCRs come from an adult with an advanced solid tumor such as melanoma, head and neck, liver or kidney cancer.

The CDR3 is CASSTSGETQYF. The CDR3 DNA sequence: TGCGCCAGCAGCACCTCGGGAGAGACCCAGTACTTC. The chain combines TRBV5-1 with TRBJ2-5; D gene ambiguous. The CDR3 consists of 12 residues. Trimming shortened V by 4 bases and J by 4 bases, and 8 bases separated the two germline ends. From germline, CDR1 is SGHRS and CDR2 YFSETQ. Based on the CDR3 plus reference TRBV5-1 and TRBJ2-5, the full variable domain is KAGVTQTPRYLIKTRGQQVTLSCSPISGHRSVSWYQQTPGQGLQFLFEYFSETQRNKGNFPGRFSGRQFSNSRSEMNVSTLELGDSALYLCASSTSGETQYFGPGTRLLVL.

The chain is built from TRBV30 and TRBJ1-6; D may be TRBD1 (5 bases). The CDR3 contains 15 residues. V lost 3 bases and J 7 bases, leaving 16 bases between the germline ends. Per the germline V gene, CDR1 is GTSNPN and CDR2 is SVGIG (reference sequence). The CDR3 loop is CAWRMGTAKNSPLHF. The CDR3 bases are TGTGCCTGGAGGATGGGGACGGCCAAAAATTCACCCCTCCACTTT.

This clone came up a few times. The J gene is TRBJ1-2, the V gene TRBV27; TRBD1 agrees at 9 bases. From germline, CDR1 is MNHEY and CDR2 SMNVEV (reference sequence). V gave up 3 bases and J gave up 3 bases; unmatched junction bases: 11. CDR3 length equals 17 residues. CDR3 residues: CASSLGGPDRGHYGYTF. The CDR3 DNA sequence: TGTGCCAGCAGTTTGGGAGGACCGGACAGGGGACACTATGGCTACACCTTC.

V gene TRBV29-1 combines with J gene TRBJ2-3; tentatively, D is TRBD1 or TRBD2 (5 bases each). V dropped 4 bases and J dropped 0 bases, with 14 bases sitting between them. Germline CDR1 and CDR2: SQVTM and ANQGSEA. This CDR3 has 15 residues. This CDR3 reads CSVVSGATSTDTQYF. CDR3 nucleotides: TGCAGCGTTGTTTCCGGGGCCACTAGCACAGATACGCAGTATTTT.

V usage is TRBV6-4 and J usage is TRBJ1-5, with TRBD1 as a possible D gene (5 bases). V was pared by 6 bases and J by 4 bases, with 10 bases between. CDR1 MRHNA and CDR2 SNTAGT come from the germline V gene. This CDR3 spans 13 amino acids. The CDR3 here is CASSRDGNQPQHF. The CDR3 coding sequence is TGTGCCAGCAGCCGGGACGGAAATCAGCCCCAGCATTTT.

CDR3 amino acids: CASSGQGAGTNEQFF. The CDR3 nucleotides read TGTGCCAGCAGCGGACAGGGGGCTGGTACGAATGAGCAGTTCTTC. The chain employs TRBV6-5 and TRBJ2-1, with 11 bases aligning to TRBD1. Germline CDR1 and CDR2: MNHEY and SVGAGI. Trimming cost V 6 bases and J 7 bases; bases outside gene matches: 8. This CDR3 region has 15 residues.

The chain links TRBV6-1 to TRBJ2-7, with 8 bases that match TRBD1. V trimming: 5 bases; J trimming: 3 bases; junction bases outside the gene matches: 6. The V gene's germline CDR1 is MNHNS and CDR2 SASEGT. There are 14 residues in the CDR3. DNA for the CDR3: TGTGCCAGCAGTATCGGGACAGGCTTCTACGAGCAGTACTTC. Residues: CASSIGTGFYEQYF.

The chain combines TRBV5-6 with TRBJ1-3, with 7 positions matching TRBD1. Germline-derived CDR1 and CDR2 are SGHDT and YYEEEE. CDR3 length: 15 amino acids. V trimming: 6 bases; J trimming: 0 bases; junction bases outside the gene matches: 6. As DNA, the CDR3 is TGTGCCAGCACCCGGGACAGCAACTCTGGAAACACCATATATTTT. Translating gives CASTRDSNSGNTIYF.

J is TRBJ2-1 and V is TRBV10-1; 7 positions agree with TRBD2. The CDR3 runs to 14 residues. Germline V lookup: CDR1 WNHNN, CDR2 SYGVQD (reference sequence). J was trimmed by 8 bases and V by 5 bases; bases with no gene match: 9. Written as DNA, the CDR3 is TGCGCCAGCAGTTCGGGGGGTAGCCGGCATGAGCAGTTCTTC. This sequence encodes CASSSGGSRHEQFF.

The DNA of the CDR3 is TGCGCCAGCAGCTTGCAGGGAGGCACTGAAGCTTTCTTT. Its translation is CASSLQGGTEAFF. The chain joins TRBV5-1 to TRBJ1-1; D perhaps matches TRBD1 (5 bases). Germline V gives CDR1 SGHRS, CDR2 YFSETQ. The V end lost 1 base, the J end lost 4 bases, and 8 bases lay between the germline ends. The CDR3 loop spans 13 amino acids.

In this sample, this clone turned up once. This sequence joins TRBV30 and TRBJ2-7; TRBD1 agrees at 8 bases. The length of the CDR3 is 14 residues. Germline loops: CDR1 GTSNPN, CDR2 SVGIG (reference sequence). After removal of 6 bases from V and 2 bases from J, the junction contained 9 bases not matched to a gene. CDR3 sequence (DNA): TGTGCCTGCCAAGACAGGACAGGGACCTACGAGCAGTACTTC. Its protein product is CACQDRTGTYEQYF.

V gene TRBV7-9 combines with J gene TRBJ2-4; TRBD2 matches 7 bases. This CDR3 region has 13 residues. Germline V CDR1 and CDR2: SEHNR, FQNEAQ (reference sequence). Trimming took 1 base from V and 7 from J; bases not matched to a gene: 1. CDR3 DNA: TGTGCCAGCAGCTTAGGGGACTACAACATTCAGTACTTC. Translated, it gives CASSLGDYNIQYF.

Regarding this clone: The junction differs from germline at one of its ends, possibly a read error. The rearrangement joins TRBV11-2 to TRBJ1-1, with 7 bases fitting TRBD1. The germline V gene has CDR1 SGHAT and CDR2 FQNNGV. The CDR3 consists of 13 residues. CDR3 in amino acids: CASSLDRATEAFF. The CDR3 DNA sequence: TGTGCCAGCAGCCTAGACAGGGCCACTGAAGCTTTCTTT.

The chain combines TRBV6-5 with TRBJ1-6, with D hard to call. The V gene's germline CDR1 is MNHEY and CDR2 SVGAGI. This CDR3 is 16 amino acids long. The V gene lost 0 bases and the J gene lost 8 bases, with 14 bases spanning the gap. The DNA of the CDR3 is TGTGCCAGCAGTTACTCCTTCTCCCCTCGGGATTCACCCCTCCACTTT. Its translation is CASSYSFSPRDSPLHF.

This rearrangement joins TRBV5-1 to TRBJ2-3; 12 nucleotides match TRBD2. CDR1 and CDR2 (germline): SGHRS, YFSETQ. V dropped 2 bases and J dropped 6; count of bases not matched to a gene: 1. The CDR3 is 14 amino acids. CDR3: CASSLGLAGDTQYF. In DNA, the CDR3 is TGCGCCAGCAGCTTAGGACTAGCGGGGGATACGCAGTATTTT.

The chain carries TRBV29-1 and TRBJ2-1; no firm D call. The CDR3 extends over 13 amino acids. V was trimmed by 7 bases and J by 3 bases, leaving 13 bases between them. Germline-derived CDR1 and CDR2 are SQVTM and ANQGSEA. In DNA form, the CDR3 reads TGCAGCGCTGAGACAAGCGTCTACAATGAGCAGTTCTTC. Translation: CSAETSVYNEQFF.

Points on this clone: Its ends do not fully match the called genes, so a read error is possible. Written as DNA, the CDR3 is TGCGCCAGCAGATTGGGGATTAATGAAAAACTGTTTTTT. Protein sequence: CASRLGINEKLFF. The rearrangement uses TRBV5-1 and TRBJ1-4; D is unresolved. Germline V gives CDR1 SGHRS, CDR2 YFSETQ. The CDR3 sequence is 13 residues long.

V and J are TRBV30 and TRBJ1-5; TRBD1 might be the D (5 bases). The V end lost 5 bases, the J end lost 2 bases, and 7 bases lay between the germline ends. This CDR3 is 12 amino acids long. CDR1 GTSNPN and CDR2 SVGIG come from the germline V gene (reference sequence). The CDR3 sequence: CAWGGGNQPQHF. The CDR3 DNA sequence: TGTGCCTGGGGAGGGGGCAATCAGCCCCAGCATTTT.

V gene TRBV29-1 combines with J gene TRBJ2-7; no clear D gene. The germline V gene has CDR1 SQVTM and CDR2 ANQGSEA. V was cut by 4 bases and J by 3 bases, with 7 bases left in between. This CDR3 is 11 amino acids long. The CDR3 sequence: CSVGNSYEQYV. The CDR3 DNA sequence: TGCAGCGTTGGGAACAGCTACGAGCAGTACGTC.

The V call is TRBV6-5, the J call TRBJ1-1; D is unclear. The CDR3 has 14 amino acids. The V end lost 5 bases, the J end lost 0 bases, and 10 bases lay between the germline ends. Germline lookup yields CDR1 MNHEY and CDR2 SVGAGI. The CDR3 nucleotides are TGTGCCAGCAGTCCCGGGAGCATGAACACTGAAGCTTTCTTT. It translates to CASSPGSMNTEAFF.

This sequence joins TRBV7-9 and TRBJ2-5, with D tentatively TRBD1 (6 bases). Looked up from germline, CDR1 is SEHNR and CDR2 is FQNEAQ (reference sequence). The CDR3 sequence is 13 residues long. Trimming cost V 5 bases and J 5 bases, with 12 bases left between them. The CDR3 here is CASSPRGPETQYF. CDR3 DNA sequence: TGTGCCAGCAGCCCCAGGGGTCCGGAGACCCAGTACTTC.

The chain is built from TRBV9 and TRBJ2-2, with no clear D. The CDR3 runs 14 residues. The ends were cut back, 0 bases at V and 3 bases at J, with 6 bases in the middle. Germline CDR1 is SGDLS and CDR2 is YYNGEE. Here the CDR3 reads CASSVAQYTGELFF. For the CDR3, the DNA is TGTGCCAGCAGCGTAGCGCAGTACACCGGGGAGCTGTTTTTT.

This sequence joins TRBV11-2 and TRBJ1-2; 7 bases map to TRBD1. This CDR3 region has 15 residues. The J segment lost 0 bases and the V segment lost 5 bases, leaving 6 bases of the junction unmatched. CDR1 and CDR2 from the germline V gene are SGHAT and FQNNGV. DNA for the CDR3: TGTGCCAGCAGCCCGACAGGGTTAGCTAACTATGGCTACACCTTC. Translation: CASSPTGLANYGYTF.

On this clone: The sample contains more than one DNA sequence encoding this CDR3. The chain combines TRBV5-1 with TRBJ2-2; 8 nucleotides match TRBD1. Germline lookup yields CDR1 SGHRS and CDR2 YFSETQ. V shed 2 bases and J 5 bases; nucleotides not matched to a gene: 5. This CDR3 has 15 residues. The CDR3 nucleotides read TGCGCCAGCAGCTTTGACAGGGGACGAACCGGGGAGCTGTTTTTT. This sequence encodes CASSFDRGRTGELFF.